Shown below are 9 T cell receptor beta chains from a single sample sequenced in a study of blood T cell repertoires in COVID-19. Data came from immunoSEQ multiplex PCR; TCRdb stores just in-frame clones and leaves some out. The sample lists 200,000 to 250,000 clones, approximately 80% seen once, with 1.5% to 2% in the top ten. The sample was PBMCs or T cells enriched from blood (not recorded which). The receptors were sampled from a man in his sixties who had recovered from COVID-19.

The V gene is TRBV11-3, the J gene TRBJ1-4; 9 nucleotides agree with TRBD1. The CDR3 covers 15 residues. J was trimmed by 8 bases and V by 5 bases; bases with no gene match: 9. Germline loops: CDR1 SGHNT, CDR2 YENEEA. The CDR3 region is CASSARQGGSEKLFF. The CDR3 nucleotides are TGTGCCAGCAGCGCCAGACAGGGGGGAAGCGAAAAACTGTTTTTT. The whole variable domain, remainder taken from reference TRBV11-3 and TRBJ1-4, is EAGVVQSPRYKIIEKKQPVAFWCNPISGHNTLYWYLQNLGQGPELLIRYENEEAVDDSQLPKDRFSAERLKGVDSTLKIQPAELGDSAVYLCASSARQGGSEKLFFGSGTQLSVL.

Regarding this clone: At one end, the junction sequence differs from germline, possibly due to a read error. CDR3 nucleotide sequence: TGCAGTGCTAGAGAGGGGACAGGGGACAACTTC. Translating it yields CSAREGTGDNF. The chain employs TRBV20-1 and TRBJ2-5; 10 positions agree with TRBD1. The germline V gene encodes CDR1 DFQATT and CDR2 SNEGSKA (reference sequence). There are 11 residues in the CDR3.

The rearrangement uses TRBV6-5 and TRBJ2-7; 10 positions agree with TRBD1. Germline lookup yields CDR1 MNHEY and CDR2 SVGAGI. After removal of 5 bases from V and 5 bases from J, the junction contained 9 bases not matched to a gene. The CDR3 is 15 amino acids. This CDR3 is CASSNPWTGGHEQYF. The DNA for the CDR3 is TGTGCCAGCAGTAACCCCTGGACAGGGGGTCACGAGCAGTACTTC.

The V gene is TRBV9, the J gene TRBJ1-5; tentative D call: TRBD1 (5 bases). Germline V gives CDR1 SGDLS, CDR2 YYNGEE. V dropped 0 bases and J dropped 11 bases, with 12 bases sitting between them. The CDR3 runs to 13 residues. The CDR3 DNA reads as TGTGCCAGCAGCGTAGCCGACAGAGAGACCCAGCATTTT. This codes for CASSVADRETQHF.

The V and J genes are TRBV6-4 and TRBJ2-1; 9 bases are shared with TRBD1. This CDR3 has 16 residues. V lost 2 bases, J lost 10 bases, and 12 bases stayed unmatched. CDR1 is MRHNA and CDR2 is SNTAGT in the germline V gene. In DNA form, the CDR3 reads TGTGCCAGCAGTGACGGAGTGGGACAGGGAGCGGACGAGCAGTTCTTC. Encoded protein: CASSDGVGQGADEQFF.

The chain uses TRBV18 and TRBJ1-2; D is uncertain. Between the trimmed V and J ends, which lost 3 bases and 8 bases, there was a span of 10 bases. CDR1 and CDR2 from the germline V gene are KGHSH and LQKENI. CDR3 size: 12 residues. The CDR3 region has the DNA TGTGCCAGCTCACCCGGAGCAGACGGCTACACCTTC. Protein: CASSPGADGYTF.

This chain connects TRBV5-1 to TRBJ2-1, with a tentative D call TRBD2 (5 bases). Deletions cut 2 bases from V and 9 bases from J, with 18 bases between. Per germline, CDR1 SGHRS and CDR2 YFSETQ. There are 15 residues in the CDR3. The chain's CDR3 is CASSFGGLPSGEQFF. The CDR3 coding sequence is TGCGCCAGCAGCTTTGGCGGTCTCCCGAGCGGTGAGCAGTTCTTC.

The chain has TRBV7-8 and TRBJ1-4; D remains unclear. The CDR3 extends over 15 amino acids. V was shortened by 5 bases and J by 1 base, with 11 bases between the two germline ends. Germline V gene sequence: CDR1 SGHVS, CDR2 FQNEAQ. The CDR3 bases are TGTGCCAGCAGCCCAGAGGGTGTAACTAATGAAAAACTGTTTTTT. This sequence encodes CASSPEGVTNEKLFF.

This chain links TRBV3-1 (or the pseudogene TRBV3-2) with TRBJ1-3, with TRBD1 identical over 8 bases. This CDR3 region has 17 residues. The trim removed 2 bases at V and 2 bases at J, leaving 8 bases unmatched. Germline V gene sequence: CDR1 LGHDT, CDR2 YNNKEL (reference sequence). The CDR3 DNA sequence: TGTGCCAGCAGCCAACCTCTAAGGACAGGGCCTGGAAACACCATATATTTT. Its protein product is CASSQPLRTGPGNTIYF.